This T cell receptor (beta chain) comes out of a study of glioma-infiltrating T cells. The germline gives CDR1 MDHEN, CDR2 SYDVKM. V shed 5 bases, J shed 2 bases, and the junction held 12 bases outside the gene matches. This CDR3 region has 17 residues. Using RNA template, CDR3s of TCR alpha and beta were amplified with iRepertoire arm-PCR. A single record per CDR3 protein comes from TCRdb applying MiXCR to the multiplex PCR reads. The sample records about 410,000 distinct CDR3 sequences, 41% being singletons. The clonotype comes from a human donor with low-grade glioma or glioblastoma, undergoing nonglioma brain surgery, or in good health (not recorded which). The sample was glioma tissue, nonneoplastic brain tissue, or PBMCs (not recorded which). The chain carries TRBV28 and TRBJ1-5; TRBD1 matches at 7 bases. The CDR3 sequence is CASSGTVGVLGNQPQHF. In DNA, the CDR3 is TGTGCCAGCAGTGGGACAGTTGGGGTTCTTGGCAATCAGCCCCAGCATTTT.